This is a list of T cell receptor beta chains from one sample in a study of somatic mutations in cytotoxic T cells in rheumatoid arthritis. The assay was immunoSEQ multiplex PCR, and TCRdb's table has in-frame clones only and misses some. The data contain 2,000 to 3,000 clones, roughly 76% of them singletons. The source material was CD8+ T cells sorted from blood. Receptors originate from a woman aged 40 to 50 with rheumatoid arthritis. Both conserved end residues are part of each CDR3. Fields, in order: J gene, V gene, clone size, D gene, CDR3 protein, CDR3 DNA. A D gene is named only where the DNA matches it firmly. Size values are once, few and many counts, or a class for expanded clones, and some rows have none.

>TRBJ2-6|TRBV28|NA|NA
CASSFETSYSGANVLTF
TGTGCCAGCAGTTTCGAGACATCGTACTCTGGGGCCAACGTCCTGACTTTC
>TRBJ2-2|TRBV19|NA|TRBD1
CASSLSGTGGFTGELFF
TGTGCCAGTAGTCTCTCCGGGACAGGGGGATTCACCGGGGAGCTGTTTTTT
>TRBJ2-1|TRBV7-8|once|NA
CASSLAMLVPHNEQFF
TGTGCCAGCAGCTTAGCGATGCTAGTACCCCACAATGAGCAGTTCTTC
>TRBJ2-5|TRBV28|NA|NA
CASLGGEETQYF
TGTGCCAGTCTAGGGGGGGAAGAGACCCAGTACTTC
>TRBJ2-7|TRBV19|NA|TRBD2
CASSIRWREDHEQYF
TGTGCCAGTAGTATAAGGTGGCGGGAGGACCACGAGCAGTACTTC
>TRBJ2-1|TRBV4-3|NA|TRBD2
CASSQGLQHNEQFF
TGCGCCAGCAGCCAGGGACTACAACACAATGAGCAGTTCTTC
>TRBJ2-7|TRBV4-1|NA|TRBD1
CASSQDSGLGTGDEQYF
TGCGCCAGCAGCCAAGATAGTGGTTTGGGGACAGGGGACGAGCAGTACTTC
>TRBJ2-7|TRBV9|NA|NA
CASSVGSPDSSYEQYF
TGTGCCAGCAGCGTAGGTTCCCCCGACAGCTCCTACGAGCAGTACTTC
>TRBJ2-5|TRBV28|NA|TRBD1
CASSPDRGGNQETQYF
TGTGCCAGCAGTCCGGACAGGGGAGGGAACCAAGAGACCCAGTACTTC
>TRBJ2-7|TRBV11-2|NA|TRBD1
CASSASGQGKGYEQYF
TGTGCCAGCAGCGCGTCGGGACAGGGTAAGGGGTACGAGCAGTACTTC
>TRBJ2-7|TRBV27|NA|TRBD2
CASSLFGTREQYF
TGTGCCAGCAGTTTATTCGGGACTAGGGAGCAGTACTTC
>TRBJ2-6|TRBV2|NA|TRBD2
CASSEPSGGTFGANVLTF
TGTGCCAGCAGTGAACCTAGCGGGGGGACTTTTGGGGCCAACGTCCTGACTTTC
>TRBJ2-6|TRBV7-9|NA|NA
CASSSTSSAGANVLTF
TGTGCCAGCAGCTCAACTTCAAGTGCTGGGGCCAACGTCCTGACTTTC
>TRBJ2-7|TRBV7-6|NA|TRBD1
CASSFGTGDYEQYF
TGTGCCAGCAGCTTCGGGACAGGGGACTACGAGCAGTACTTC
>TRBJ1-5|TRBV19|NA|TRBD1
CASRPGTGGNQPQHF
TGTGCCAGTAGACCCGGGACAGGGGGCAATCAGCCCCAGCATTTT
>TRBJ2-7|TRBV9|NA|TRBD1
CASSGTGDPDYEQYF
TGTGCCAGCAGCGGCACAGGGGATCCCGACTACGAGCAGTACTTC
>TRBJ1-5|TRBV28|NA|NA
CASRPNLGANQPQHF
TGTGCCAGCAGACCGAATTTGGGGGCAAATCAGCCCCAGCATTTT
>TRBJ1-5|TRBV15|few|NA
CATSRDSYAGQPQHF
TGTGCCACCAGCAGAGATTCCTATGCTGGTCAGCCCCAGCATTTT
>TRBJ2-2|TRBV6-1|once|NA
CASSVRETNTGELFF
TGTGCCAGCAGTGTACGGGAGACCAACACCGGGGAGCTGTTTTTT